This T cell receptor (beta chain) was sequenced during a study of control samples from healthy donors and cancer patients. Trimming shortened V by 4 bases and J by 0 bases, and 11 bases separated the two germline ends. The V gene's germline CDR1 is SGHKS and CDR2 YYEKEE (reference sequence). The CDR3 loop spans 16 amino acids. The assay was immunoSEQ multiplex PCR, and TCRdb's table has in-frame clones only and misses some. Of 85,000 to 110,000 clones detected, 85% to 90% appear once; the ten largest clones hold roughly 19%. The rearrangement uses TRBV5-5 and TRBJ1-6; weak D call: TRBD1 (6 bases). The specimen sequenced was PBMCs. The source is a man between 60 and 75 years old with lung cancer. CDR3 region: CASSDRRSSYNSPLHF. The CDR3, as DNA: TGTGCCAGCAGCGACAGGAGGAGCTCCTATAATTCACCCCTCCACTTT. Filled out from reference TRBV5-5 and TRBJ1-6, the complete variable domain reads DAGVTQSPTHLIKTRGQQVTLRCSPISGHKSVSWYQQVLGQGPQFIFQYYEKEERGRGNFPDRFSARQFPNYSSELNVNALLLGDSALYLCASSDRRSSYNSPLHFGNGTRLTVT.